The 8 T cell receptor beta chains in this list originate from one sample, sequenced in a study of CXCR3-negative and CXCR3-positive naive CD8 T cells. General observations from the study: For CXCR3-positive naive cells, TRB CDR3s were more hydrophobic than those of CXCR3-negative naive cells.

Researchers prepared the TRB cDNA libraries using 5' RACE with UMI labels. Reprocessing the 5' RACE reads, TCRdb reports a single entry for every CDR3 protein and omits DNA. The table for this sample gives fewer than 65,000 distinct CDR3 sequences. No antigen has been assigned to these receptors. Sequenced: naive CXCR3+ CD8+ T cells from blood. The subset was: CD45RO-CCR7+CD27+CD95- naive CD8+ T cells expressing CXCR3 (TNR3+). These receptor sequences come from a human donor in good health. Some clones in this sample may be carry-over from other donors' samples.

The chain recombines TRBV5-1 with TRBJ2-2; lacking DNA, the TRBD2 call made by TCRdb goes unchecked. From germline, CDR1 is SGHRS and CDR2 YFSETQ. This CDR3 is built from 15 residues. CDR3 residues: CASSVGAGYTGELFF.

The chain combines TRBV28 with TRBJ1-4. CDR1 is MDHEN and CDR2 is SYDVKM in the germline V gene. This CDR3 is 15 amino acids long. The CDR3 spells CASRSRVTTNEKLFF.

The rearrangement joins TRBV13 to TRBJ2-2; with no DNA, the TCRdb D assignment of TRBD1 cannot be verified. CDR1 and CDR2 (germline): PRHDT, FYEKMQ (reference sequence). The CDR3 runs 16 residues. This CDR3 is CASSAGVRYDTGELFF.

The gene calls are TRBV10-3 and TRBJ1-1; TCRdb proposes TRBD1, but this gene call is untestable without DNA. CDR3 length: 18 residues. Germline V gene lookup returns CDR1 ENHRY and CDR2 SYGVKD. The CDR3 reads CAISERSPDRARDTEAFF.

This chain links TRBV7-9 with TRBJ2-1; checking the TCRdb D call of TRBD2 is not possible without DNA. Germline values: CDR1 SEHNR, CDR2 FQNEAQ (reference sequence). The CDR3 totals 14 residues. The CDR3: CASILSGGDNEQFF.

The chain is built from TRBV29-1 and TRBJ2-1; TCRdb proposes TRBD1, but this gene call is untestable without DNA. There are 13 residues in the CDR3. CDR1 and CDR2 from the germline V gene are SQVTM and ANQGSEA. The CDR3 sequence: CSGRDTLYNEQFF.

The chain employs TRBV15 and TRBJ2-5. CDR1 is LNHNV, CDR2 YYDKDF, per germline (reference sequence). CDR3 size: 15 residues. CDR3 sequence: CATSRDRTRQETQYF. The full variable domain, its missing parts supplied by reference TRBV15 and TRBJ2-5, is DAMVIQNPRYQVTQFGKPVTLSCSQTLNHNVMYWYQQKSSQAPKLLFHYYDKDFNNEADTPDNFQSRRPNTSFCFLDIRSPGLGDTAMYLCATSRDRTRQETQYFGPGTRLLVL.

The V and J genes are TRBV29-1 and TRBJ1-1; TCRdb's D gene call, TRBD1, goes unchecked for lack of DNA. The germline V gene has CDR1 SQVTM and CDR2 ANQGSEA. This CDR3 has 15 amino acids. CDR3 residues: CSVEVTGRLDTEAFF.